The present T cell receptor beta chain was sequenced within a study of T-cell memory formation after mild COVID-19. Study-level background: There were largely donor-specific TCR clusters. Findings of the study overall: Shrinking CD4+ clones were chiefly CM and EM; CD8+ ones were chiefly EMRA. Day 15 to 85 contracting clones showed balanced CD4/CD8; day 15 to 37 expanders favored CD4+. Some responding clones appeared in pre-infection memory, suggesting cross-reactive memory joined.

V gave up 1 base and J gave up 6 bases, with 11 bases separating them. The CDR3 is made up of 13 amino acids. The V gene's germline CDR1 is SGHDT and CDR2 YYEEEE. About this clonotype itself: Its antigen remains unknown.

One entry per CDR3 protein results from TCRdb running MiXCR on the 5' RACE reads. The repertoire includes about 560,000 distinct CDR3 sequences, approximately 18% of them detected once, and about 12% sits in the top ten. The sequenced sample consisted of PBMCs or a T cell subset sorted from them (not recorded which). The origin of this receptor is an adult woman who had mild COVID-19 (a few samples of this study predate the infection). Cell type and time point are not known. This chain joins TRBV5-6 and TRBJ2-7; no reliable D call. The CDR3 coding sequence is TGTGCCAGCAGCTTGTATGTTGCATCCGAGCAGTACTTC. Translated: CASSLYVASEQYF. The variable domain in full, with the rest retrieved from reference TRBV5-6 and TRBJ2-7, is DAGVTQSPTHLIKTRGQQVTLRCSPKSGHDTVSWYQQALGQGPQFIFQYYEEEERQRGNFPDRFSGHQFPNYSSELNVNALLLGDSALYLCASSLYVASEQYFGPGTRLTVT.